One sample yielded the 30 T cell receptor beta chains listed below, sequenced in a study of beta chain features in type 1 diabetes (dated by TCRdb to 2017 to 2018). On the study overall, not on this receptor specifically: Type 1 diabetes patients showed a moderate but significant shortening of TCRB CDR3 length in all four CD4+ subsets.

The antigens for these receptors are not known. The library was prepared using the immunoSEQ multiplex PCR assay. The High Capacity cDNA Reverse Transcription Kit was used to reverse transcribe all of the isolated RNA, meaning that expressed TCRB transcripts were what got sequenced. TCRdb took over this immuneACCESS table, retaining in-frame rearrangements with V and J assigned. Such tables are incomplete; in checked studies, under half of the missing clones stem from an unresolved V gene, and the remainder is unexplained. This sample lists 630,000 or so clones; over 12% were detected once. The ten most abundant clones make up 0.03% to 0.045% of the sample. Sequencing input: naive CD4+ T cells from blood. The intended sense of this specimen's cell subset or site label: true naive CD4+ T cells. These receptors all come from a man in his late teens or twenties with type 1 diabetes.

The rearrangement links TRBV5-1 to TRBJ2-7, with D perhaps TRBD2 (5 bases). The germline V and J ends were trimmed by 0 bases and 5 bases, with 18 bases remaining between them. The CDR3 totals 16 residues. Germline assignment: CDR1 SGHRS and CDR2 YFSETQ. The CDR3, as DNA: TGCGCCAGCAGCTTGGTTTTGGGAGCTCTGAGGAACGAGCAGTACTTC. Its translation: CASSLVLGALRNEQYF.

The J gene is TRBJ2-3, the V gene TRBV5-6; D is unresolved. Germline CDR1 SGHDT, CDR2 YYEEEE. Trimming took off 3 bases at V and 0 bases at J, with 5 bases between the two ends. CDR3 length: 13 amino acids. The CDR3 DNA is TGTGCCAGCAGCTCGGCTAGCACAGATACGCAGTATTTT. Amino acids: CASSSASTDTQYF.

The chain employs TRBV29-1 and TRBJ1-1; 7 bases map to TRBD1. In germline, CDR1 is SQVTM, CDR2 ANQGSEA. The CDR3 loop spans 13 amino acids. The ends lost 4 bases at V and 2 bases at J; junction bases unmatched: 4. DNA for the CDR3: TGCAGCGTTGGGGGACAGTCAAACACTGAAGCTTTCTTT. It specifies CSVGGQSNTEAFF. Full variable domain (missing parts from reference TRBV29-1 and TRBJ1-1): SAVISQKPSRDICQRGTSLTIQCQVDSQVTMMFWYRQQPGQSLTLIATANQGSEATYESGFVIDKFPISRPNLTFSTLTVSNMSPEDSSIYLCSVGGQSNTEAFFGQGTRLTVV.

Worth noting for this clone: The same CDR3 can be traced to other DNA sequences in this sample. The CDR3 coding sequence is TGTGCCAGCAGTGGAGACAGGGGGCTGGGTCAAGAGACCCAGTACTTC. Translation gives CASSGDRGLGQETQYF. This chain links TRBV25-1 with TRBJ2-5; 10 nucleotides align to TRBD1. Germline V CDR1 and CDR2: MGHDK, SYGVNS. The trim removed 4 bases at V and 2 bases at J, leaving 7 bases unmatched. This CDR3 has 16 residues. The whole variable domain, remainder taken from reference TRBV25-1 and TRBJ2-5, is EADIYQTPRYLVIGTGKKITLECSQTMGHDKMYWYQQDPGMELHLIHYSYGVNSTEKGDLSSESTVSRIRTEHFPLTLESARPSHTSQYLCASSGDRGLGQETQYFGPGTRLLVL.

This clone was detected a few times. DNA of the CDR3: TGTGCCAGCCAAGCCGCTAACTATGGCTACACCTTC. Its protein is CASQAANYGYTF. The chain employs TRBV25-1 and TRBJ1-2, with D unclear. Trimming pared 8 bases from V and 0 bases from J, leaving 7 bases between. This CDR3 comprises 12 residues. Germline V gene data show CDR1 as MGHDK and CDR2 as SYGVNS.

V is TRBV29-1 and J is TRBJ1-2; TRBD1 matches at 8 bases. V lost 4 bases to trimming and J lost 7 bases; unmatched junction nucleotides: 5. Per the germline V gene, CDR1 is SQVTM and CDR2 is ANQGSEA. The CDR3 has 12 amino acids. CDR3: CSVGQGALGYTF. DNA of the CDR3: TGCAGCGTTGGCCAGGGGGCGCTTGGCTACACCTTC.

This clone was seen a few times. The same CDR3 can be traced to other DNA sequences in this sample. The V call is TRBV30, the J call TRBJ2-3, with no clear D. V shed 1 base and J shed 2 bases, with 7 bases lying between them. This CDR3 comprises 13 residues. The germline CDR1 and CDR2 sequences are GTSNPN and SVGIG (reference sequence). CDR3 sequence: CAWSAGLTDTQYF. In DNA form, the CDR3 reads TGTGCCTGGAGTGCAGGCCTCACAGATACGCAGTATTTT. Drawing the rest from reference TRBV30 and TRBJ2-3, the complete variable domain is SQTIHQWPATLVQPVGSPLSLECTVEGTSNPNLYWYRQAAGRGLQLLFYSVGIGQISSEVPQNLSASRPQDRQFILSSKKLLLSDSGFYLCAWSAGLTDTQYFGPGTRLTVL.

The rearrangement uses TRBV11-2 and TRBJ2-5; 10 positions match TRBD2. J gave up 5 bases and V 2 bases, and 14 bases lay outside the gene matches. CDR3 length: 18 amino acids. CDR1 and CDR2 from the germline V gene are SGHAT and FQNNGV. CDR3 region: CASSLPLAGVDRTETQYF. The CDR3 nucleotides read TGTGCCAGCAGCTTACCGCTAGCGGGAGTAGATAGGACTGAGACCCAGTACTTC.

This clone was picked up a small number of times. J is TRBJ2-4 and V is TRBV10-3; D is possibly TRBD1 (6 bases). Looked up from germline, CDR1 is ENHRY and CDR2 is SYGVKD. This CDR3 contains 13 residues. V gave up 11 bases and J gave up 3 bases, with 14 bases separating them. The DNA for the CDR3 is TGTGCCTCATCCAGGGGAGACAAAAACATTCAGTACTTC. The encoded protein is CASSRGDKNIQYF.

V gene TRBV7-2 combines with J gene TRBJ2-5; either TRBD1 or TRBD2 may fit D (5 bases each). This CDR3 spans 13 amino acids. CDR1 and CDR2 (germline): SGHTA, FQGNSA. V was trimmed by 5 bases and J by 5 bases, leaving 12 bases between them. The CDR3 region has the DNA TGTGCCAGCAGCGGCCGGGGCCTGGAGACCCAGTACTTC. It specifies CASSGRGLETQYF.

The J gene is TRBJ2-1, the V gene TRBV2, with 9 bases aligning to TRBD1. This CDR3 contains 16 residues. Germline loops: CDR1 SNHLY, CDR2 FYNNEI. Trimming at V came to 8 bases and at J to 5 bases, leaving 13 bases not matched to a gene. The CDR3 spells CASCPLPGQGNNEQFF. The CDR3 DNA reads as TGTGCCAGCTGCCCGCTTCCGGGACAGGGAAACAATGAGCAGTTCTTC.

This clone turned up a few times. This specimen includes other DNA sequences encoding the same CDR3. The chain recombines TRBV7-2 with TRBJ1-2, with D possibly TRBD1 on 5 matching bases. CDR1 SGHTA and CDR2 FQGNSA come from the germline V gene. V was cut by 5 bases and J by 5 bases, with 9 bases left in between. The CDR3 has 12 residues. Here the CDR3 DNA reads TGTGCCAGCAGCCCGGGGCAGTATGGCTACACCTTC. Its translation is CASSPGQYGYTF.

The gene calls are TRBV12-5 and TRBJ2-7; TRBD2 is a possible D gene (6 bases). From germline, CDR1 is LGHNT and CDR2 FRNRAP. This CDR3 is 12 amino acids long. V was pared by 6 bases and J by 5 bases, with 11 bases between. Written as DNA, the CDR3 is TGTGCTAGTGGCCGGGGAGGACACGAGCAGTACTTC. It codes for CASGRGGHEQYF.

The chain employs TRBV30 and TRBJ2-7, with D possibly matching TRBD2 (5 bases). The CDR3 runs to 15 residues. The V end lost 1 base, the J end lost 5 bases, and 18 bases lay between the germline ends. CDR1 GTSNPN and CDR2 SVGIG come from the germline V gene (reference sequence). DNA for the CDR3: TGTGCCTGGAGTGCGGGGAAAGACGGGTCTGACGAGCAGTACTTC. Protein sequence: CAWSAGKDGSDEQYF.

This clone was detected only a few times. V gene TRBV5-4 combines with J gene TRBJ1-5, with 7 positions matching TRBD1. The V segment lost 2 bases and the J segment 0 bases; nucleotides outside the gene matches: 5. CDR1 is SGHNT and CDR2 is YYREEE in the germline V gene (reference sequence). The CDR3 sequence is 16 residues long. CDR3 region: CASSFGGTDSNQPQHF. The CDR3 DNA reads TGTGCCAGCAGCTTTGGGGGGACAGATAGCAATCAGCCCCAGCATTTT.

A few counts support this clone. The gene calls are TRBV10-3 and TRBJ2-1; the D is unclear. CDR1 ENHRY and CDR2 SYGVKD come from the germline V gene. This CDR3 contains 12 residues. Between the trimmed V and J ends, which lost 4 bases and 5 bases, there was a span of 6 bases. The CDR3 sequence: CAISGLHNEQFF. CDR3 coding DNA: TGTGCCATCAGTGGGCTACACAATGAGCAGTTCTTC.

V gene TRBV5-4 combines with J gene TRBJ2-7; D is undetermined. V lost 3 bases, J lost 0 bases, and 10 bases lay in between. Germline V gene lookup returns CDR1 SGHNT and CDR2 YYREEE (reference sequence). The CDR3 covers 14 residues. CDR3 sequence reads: CASSSTAVSYEQYF. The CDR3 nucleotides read TGTGCCAGCAGCTCTACCGCCGTCTCCTACGAGCAGTACTTC.

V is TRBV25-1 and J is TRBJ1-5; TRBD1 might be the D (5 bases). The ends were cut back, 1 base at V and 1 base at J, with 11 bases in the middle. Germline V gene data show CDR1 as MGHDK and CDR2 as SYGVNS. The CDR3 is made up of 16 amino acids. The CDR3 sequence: CASSECHRRSNQPQHF. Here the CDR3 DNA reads TGTGCCAGCAGTGAATGCCACAGGAGAAGCAATCAGCCCCAGCATTTT.

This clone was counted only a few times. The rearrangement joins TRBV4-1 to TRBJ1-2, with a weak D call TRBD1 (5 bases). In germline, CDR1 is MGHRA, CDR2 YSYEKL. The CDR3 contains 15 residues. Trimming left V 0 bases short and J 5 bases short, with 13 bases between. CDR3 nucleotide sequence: TGCGCCAGCAGCCAAGACAGTCGAGGGGAGTATGGCTACACCTTC. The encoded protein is CASSQDSRGEYGYTF.

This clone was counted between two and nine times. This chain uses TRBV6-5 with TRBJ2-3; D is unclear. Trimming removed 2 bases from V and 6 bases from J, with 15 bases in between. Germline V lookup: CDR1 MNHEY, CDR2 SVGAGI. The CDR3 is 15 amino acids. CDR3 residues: CASSYGFQIGDTQYF. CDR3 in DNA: TGTGCCAGCAGTTACGGGTTCCAGATAGGGGATACGCAGTATTTT.

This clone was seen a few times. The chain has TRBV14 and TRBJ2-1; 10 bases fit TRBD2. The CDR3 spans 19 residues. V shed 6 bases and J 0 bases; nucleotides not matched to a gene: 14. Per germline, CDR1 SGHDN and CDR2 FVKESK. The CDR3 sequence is CASSRDGGLAVASYNEQFF. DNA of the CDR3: TGTGCCAGCAGTCGGGACGGTGGACTAGCGGTAGCCTCCTACAATGAGCAGTTCTTC.

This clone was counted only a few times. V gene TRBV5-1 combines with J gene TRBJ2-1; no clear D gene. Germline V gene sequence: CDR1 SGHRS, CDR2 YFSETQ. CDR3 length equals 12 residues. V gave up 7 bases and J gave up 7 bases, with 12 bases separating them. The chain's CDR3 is CASSNLGNEQFF. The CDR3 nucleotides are TGCGCCAGCTCAAACCTGGGGAATGAGCAGTTCTTC.

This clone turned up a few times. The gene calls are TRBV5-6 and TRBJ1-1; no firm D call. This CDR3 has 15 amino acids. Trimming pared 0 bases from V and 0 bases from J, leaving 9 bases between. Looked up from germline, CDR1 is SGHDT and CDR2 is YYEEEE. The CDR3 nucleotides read TGTGCCAGCAGCTTGGGTATTCCAGTGAACACTGAAGCTTTCTTT. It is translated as CASSLGIPVNTEAFF. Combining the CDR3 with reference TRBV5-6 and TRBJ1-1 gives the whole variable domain DAGVTQSPTHLIKTRGQQVTLRCSPKSGHDTVSWYQQALGQGPQFIFQYYEEEERQRGNFPDRFSGHQFPNYSSELNVNALLLGDSALYLCASSLGIPVNTEAFFGQGTRLTVV.

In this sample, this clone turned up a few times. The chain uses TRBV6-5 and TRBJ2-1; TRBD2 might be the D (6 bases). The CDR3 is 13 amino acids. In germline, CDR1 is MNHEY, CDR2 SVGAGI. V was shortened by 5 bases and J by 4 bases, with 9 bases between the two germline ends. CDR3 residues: CASSSGPYNEQFF. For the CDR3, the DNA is TGTGCCAGCAGTAGCGGGCCTTACAATGAGCAGTTCTTC.

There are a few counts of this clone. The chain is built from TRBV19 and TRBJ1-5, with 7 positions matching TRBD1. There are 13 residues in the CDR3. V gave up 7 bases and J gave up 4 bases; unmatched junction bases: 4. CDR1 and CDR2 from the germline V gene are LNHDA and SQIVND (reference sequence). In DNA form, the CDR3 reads TGTGCCAGTAACAGGGGTAGAAATCAGCCCCAGCATTTT. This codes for CASNRGRNQPQHF.

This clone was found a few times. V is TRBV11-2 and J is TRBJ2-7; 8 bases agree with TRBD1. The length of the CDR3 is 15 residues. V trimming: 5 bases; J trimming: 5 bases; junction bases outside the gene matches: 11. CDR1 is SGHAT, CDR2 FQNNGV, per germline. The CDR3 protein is CASSLRGQDTNEQYF. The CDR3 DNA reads TGTGCCAGCAGCCTCAGGGGGCAGGATACCAACGAGCAGTACTTC.

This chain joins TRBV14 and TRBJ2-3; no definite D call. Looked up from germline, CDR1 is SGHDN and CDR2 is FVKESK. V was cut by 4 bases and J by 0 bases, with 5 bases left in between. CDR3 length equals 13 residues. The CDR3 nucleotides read TGTGCCAGCAGCCGCCCCAGCACAGATACGCAGTATTTT. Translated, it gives CASSRPSTDTQYF.

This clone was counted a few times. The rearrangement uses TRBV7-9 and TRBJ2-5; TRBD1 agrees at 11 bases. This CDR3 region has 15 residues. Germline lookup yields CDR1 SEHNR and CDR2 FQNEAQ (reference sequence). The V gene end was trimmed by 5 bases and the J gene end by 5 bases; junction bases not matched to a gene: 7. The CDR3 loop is CASSPGQGATETQYF. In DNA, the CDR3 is TGTGCCAGCAGCCCTGGACAGGGGGCAACTGAGACCCAGTACTTC. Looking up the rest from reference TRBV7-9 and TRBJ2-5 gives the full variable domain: DTGVSQNPRHKITKRGQNVTFRCDPISEHNRLYWYRQTLGQGPEFLTYFQNEAQLEKSRLLSDRFSAERPKGSFSTLEIQRTEQGDSAMYLCASSPGQGATETQYFGPGTRLLVL.

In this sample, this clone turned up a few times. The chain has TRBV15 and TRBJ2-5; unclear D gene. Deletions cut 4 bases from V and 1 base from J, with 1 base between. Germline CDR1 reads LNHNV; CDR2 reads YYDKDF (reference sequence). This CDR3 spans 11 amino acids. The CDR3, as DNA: TGTGCCACCAGCACCCAAGAGACCCAGTACTTC. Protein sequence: CATSTQETQYF.

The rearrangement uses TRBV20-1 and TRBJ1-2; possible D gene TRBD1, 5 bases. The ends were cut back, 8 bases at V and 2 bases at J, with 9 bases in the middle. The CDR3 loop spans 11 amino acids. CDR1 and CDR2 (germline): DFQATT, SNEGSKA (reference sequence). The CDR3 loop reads CSTGQNYGYTF. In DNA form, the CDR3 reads TGCAGTACGGGGCAGAACTATGGCTACACCTTC.